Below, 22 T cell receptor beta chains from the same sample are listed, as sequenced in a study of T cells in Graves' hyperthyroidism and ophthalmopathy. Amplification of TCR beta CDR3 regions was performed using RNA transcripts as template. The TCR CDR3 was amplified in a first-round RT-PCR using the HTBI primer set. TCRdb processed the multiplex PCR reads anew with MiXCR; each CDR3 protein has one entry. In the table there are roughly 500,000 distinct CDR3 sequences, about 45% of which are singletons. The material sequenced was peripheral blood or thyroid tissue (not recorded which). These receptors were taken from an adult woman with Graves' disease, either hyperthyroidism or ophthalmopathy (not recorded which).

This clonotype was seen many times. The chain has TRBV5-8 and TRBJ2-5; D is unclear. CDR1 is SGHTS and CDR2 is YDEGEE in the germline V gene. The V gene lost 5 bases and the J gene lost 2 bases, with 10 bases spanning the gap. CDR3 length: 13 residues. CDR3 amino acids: CASRVRFQETQYF. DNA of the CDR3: TGTGCCAGCAGAGTACGGTTTCAAGAGACCCAGTACTTC.

In DNA form, the CDR3 reads TGTGCCAGCAGCCTGGGACGGGAAAATCAGCCCCAGCATTTT. This gives the protein CASSLGRENQPQHF. V and J are TRBV7-8 and TRBJ1-5, with D perhaps TRBD1 (5 bases). The CDR3 contains 14 residues. The germline V gene encodes CDR1 SGHVS and CDR2 FQNEAQ. Trimming left V 5 bases short and J 4 bases short, with 12 bases between.

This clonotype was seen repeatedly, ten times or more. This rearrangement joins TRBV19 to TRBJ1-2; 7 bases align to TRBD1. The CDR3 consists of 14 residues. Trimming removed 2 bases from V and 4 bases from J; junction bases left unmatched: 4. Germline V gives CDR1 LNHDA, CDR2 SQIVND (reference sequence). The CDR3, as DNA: TGTGCCAGTAGTATAAGGGGGCCTGGCTATGGCTACACCTTC. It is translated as CASSIRGPGYGYTF.

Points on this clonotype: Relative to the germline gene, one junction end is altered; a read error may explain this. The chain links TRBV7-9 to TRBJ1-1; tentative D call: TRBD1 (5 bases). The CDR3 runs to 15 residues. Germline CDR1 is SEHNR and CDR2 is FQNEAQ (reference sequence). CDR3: CAGSPRVGRITEAFF. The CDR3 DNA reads TGTGCCGGCAGCCCGAGGGTGGGGCGGATCACTGAAGCTTTCTTT.

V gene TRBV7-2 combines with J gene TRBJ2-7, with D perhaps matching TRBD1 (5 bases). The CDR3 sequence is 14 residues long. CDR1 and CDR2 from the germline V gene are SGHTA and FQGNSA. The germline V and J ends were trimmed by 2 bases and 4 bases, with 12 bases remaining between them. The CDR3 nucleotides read TGTGCCAGCAGCTTACAGGGTGAACGTTACGAGCAGTACTTC. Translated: CASSLQGERYEQYF. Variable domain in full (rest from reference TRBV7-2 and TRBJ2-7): GAGVSQSPSNKVTEKGKDVELRCDPISGHTALYWYRQSLGQGLEFLIYFQGNSAPDKSGLPSDRFSAERTGGSVSTLTIQRTQQEDSAVYLCASSLQGERYEQYFGPGTRLTVT.

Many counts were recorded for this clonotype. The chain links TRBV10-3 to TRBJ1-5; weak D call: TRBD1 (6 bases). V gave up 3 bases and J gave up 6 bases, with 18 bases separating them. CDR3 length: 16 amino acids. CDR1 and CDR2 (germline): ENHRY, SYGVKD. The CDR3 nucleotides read TGTGCCATCAGTGATGCGGATTCGACAGGCGCTCAGCCCCAGCATTTT. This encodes CAISDADSTGAQPQHF.

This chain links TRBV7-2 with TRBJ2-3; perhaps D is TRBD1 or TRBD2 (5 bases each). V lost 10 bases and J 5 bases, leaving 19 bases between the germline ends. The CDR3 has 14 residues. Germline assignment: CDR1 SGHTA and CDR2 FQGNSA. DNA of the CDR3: TGTGCCACCGGCCGGGACCACCTGGGAGATACGCAGTATTTT. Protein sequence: CATGRDHLGDTQYF.

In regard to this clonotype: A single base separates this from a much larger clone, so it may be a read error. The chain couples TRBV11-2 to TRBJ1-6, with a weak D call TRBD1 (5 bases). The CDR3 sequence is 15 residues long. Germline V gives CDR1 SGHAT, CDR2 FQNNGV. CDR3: CASGFQDTYNSPLHF. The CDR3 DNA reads TGTGCCAGCGGCTTTCAGGACACATATAATTCACCCCTCCACTTT.

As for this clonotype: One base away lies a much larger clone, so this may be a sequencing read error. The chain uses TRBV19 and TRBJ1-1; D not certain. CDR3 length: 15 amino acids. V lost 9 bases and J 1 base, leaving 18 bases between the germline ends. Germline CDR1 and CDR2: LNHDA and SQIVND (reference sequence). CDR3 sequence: CASQRTGSGNTEAFF. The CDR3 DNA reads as TGTGCCAGCCAACGAACTGGCTCGGGGAACACTGAAGCTTTCTTT.

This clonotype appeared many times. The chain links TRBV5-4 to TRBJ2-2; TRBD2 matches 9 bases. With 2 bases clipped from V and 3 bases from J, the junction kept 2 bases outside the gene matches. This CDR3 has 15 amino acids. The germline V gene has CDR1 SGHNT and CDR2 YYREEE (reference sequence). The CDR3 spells CASSFASGDTGELFF. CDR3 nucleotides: TGTGCCAGCAGCTTTGCTAGCGGGGACACCGGGGAGCTGTTTTTT.

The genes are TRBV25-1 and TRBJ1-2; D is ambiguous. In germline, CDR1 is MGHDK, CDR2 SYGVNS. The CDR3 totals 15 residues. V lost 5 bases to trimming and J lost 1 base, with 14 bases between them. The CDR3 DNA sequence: TGTGCCAGCAGTTATTCATCGGAGGGTAACTATGGCTACACCTTC. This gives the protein CASSYSSEGNYGYTF.

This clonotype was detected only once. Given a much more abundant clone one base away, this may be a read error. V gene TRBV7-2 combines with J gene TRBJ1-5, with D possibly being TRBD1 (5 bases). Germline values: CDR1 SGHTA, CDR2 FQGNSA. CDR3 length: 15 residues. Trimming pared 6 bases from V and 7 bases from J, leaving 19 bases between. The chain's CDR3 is CASSPSSRAGQPQHF. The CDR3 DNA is TGTGCCAGCAGTCCCTCCTCCAGGGCAGGACAGCCCCAGCATTTT.

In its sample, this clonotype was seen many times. The CDR3 DNA follows: TGTGCCAGCAGCTCCGGACCCGCGCCCCAGTACTTC. It codes for CASSSGPAPQYF. The chain uses TRBV7-2 and TRBJ2-5; no reliable D call. Trimming stripped 4 bases from V and 9 bases from J, with 12 bases between. Germline V CDR1 and CDR2: SGHTA, FQGNSA. The CDR3 totals 12 residues.

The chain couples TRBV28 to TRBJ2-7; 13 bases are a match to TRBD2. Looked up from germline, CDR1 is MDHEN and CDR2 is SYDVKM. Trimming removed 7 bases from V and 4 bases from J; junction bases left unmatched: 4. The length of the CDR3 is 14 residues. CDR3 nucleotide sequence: TGTGCCAGCATGCAGACTAGCGGGAGGTACGAGCAGTACTTC. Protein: CASMQTSGRYEQYF.

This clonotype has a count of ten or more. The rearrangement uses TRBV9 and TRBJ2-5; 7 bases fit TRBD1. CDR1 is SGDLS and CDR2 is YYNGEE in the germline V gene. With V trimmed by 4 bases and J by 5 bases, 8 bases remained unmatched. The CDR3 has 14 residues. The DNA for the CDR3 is TGTGCCAGCAGCCTTGGGCAGGGGGTGGAGACCCAGTACTTC. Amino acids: CASSLGQGVETQYF.

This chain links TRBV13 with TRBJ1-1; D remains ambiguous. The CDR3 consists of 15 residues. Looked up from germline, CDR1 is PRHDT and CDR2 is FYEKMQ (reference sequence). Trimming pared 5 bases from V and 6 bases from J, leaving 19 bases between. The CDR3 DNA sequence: TGTGCCAGCAGCCTCCGGGTGAAGGGAGGCGCTGAAGCTTTCTTT. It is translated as CASSLRVKGGAEAFF. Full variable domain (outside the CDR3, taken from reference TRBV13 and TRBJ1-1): AAGVIQSPRHLIKEKRETATLKCYPIPRHDTVYWYQQGPGQDPQFLISFYEKMQSDKGSIPDRFSAQQFSDYHSELNMSSLELGDSALYFCASSLRVKGGAEAFFGQGTRLTVV.

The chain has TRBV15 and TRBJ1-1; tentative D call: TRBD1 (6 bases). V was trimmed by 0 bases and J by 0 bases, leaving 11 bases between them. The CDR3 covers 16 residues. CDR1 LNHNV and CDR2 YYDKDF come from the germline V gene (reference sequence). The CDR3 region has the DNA TGTGCCACCAGCAGAGATCTCAGGGGACTGAACACTGAAGCTTTCTTT. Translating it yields CATSRDLRGLNTEAFF.

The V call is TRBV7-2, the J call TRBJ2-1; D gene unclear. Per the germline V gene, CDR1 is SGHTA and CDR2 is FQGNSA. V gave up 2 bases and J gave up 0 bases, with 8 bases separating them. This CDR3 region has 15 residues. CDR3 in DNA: TGTGCCAGCAGCTTACACTCTAGCTCCTACAATGAGCAGTTCTTC. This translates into CASSLHSSSYNEQFF.

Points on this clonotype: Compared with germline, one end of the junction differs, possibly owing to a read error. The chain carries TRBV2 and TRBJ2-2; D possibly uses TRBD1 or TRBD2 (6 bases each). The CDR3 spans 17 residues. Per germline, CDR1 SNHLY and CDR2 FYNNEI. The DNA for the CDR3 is TGTGCCAGCAGTGAACCCTTGGGGGGCCCGAACACCAGGGAGCTGTTTTTT. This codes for CASSEPLGGPNTRELFF.

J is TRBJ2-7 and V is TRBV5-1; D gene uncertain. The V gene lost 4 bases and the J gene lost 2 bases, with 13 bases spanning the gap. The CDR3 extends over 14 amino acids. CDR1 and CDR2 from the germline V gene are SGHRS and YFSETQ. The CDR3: CASSQIVSTYEQYF. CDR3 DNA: TGCGCCAGCAGCCAAATAGTCTCAACCTACGAGCAGTACTTC.

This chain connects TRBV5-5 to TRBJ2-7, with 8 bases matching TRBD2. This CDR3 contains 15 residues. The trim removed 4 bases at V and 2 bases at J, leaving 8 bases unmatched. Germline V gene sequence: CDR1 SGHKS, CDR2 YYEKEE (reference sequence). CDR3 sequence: CASSAKAGATYEQYF. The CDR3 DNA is TGTGCCAGCAGCGCCAAAGCGGGGGCAACCTACGAGCAGTACTTC.

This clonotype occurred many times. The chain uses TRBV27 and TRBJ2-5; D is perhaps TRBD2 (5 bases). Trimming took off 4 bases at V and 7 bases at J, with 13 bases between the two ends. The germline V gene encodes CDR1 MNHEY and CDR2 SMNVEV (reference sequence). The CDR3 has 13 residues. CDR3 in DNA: TGTGCCAGCAGTTCCACCACTCGGGGGACCCAGTACTTC. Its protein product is CASSSTTRGTQYF.